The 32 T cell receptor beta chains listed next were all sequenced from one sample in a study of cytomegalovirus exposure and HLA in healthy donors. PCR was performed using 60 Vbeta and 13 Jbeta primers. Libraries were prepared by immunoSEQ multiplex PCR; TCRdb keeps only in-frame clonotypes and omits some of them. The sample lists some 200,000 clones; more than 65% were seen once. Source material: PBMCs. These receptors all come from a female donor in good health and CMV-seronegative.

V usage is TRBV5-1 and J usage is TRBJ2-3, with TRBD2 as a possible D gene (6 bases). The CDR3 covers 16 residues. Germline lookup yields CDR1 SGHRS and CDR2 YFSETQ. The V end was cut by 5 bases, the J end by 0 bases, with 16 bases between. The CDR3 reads CASRPKLALSTDTQYF. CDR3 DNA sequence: TGCGCCAGCAGACCCAAACTAGCCCTGAGCACAGATACGCAGTATTTT. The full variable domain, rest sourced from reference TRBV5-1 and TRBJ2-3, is KAGVTQTPRYLIKTRGQQVTLSCSPISGHRSVSWYQQTPGQGLQFLFEYFSETQRNKGNFPGRFSGRQFSNSRSEMNVSTLELGDSALYLCASRPKLALSTDTQYFGPGTRLTVL.

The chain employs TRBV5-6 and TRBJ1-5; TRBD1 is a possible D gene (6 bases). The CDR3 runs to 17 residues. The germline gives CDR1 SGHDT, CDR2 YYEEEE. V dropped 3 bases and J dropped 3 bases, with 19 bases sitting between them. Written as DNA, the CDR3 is TGTGCCAGCAGCTCTGGGACCATGGGGGCTATCAATCAGCCCCAGCATTTT. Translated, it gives CASSSGTMGAINQPQHF.

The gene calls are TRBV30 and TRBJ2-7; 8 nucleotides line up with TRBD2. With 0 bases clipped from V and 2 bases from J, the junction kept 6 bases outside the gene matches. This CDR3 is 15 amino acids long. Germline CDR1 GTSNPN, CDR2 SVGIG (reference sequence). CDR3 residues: CAWSVGVGGAYEQYF. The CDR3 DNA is TGTGCCTGGAGTGTTGGGGTCGGGGGGGCCTACGAGCAGTACTTC.

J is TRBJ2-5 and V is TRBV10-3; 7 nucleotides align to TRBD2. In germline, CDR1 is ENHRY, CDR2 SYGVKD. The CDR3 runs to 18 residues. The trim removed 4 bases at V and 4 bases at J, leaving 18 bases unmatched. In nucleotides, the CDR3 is TGTGCCATCAGTGCCATAAGGGCAGATCCTAGCGGACTAGAGACCCAGTACTTC. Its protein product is CAISAIRADPSGLETQYF.

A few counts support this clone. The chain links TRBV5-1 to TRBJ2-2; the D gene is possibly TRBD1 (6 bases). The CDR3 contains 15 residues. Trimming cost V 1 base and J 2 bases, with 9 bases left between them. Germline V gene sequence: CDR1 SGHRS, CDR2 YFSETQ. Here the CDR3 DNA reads TGCGCCAGCAGCTTGTCACAGGGAAACACCGGGGAGCTGTTTTTT. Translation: CASSLSQGNTGELFF.

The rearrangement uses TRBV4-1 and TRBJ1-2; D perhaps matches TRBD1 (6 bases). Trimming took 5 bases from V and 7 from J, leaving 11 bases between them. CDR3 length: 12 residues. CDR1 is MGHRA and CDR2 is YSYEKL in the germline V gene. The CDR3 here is CASSSYRAGYTF. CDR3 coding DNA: TGCGCCAGCAGCTCGTACAGGGCTGGCTACACCTTC.

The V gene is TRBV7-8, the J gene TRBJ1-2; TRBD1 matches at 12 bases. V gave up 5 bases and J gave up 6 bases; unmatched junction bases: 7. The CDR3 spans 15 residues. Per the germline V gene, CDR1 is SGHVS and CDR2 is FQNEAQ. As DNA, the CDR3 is TGTGCCAGCAGCCCTCGGGACAGGGGGCGAGATGGCTACACCTTC. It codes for CASSPRDRGRDGYTF.

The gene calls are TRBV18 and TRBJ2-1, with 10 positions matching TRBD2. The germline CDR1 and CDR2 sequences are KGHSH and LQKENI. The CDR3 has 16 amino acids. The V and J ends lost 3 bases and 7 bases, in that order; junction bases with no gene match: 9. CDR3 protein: CASSPNLAGVSNEQFF. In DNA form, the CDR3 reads TGTGCCAGCTCACCTAATCTAGCGGGAGTATCGAATGAGCAGTTCTTC.

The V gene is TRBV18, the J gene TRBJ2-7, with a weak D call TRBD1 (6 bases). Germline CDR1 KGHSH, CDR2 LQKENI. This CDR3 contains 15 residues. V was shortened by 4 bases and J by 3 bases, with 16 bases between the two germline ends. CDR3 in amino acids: CASSRSEGHIYEQYF. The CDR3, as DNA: TGTGCCAGCTCACGTAGTGAGGGACACATCTACGAGCAGTACTTC.

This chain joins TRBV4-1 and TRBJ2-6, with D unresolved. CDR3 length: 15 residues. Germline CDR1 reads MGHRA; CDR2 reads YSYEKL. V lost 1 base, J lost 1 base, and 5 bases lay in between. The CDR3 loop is CASSQVPSGANVLTF. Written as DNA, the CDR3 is TGCGCCAGCAGCCAAGTCCCTTCTGGGGCCAACGTCCTGACTTTC.

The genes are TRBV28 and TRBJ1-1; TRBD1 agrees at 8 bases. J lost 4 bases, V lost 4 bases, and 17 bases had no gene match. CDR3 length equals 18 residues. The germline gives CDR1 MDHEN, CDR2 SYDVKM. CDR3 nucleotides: TGTGCCAGCAGTTCGTGGCCAGGGGGCGCCGGTTTCATCACTGAAGCTTTCTTT. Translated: CASSSWPGGAGFITEAFF.

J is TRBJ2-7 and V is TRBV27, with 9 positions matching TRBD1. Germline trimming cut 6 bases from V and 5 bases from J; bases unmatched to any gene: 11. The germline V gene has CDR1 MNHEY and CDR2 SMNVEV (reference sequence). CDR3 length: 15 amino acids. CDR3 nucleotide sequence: TGTGCCAGCAGATATCGGGGACAGGGTGTCAACGAGCAGTACTTC. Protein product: CASRYRGQGVNEQYF.

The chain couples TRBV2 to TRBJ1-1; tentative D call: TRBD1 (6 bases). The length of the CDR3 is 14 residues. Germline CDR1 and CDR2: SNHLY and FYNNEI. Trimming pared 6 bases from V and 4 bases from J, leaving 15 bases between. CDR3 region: CASSINREFTEAFF. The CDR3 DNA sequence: TGTGCCAGCAGCATAAACAGGGAGTTCACTGAAGCTTTCTTT.

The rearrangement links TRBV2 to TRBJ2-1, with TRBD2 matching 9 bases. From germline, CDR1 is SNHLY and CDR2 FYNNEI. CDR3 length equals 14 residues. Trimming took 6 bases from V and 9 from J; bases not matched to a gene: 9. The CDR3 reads CASRSGLAWSEQFF. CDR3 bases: TGTGCCAGCAGATCGGGACTAGCTTGGAGTGAGCAGTTCTTC.

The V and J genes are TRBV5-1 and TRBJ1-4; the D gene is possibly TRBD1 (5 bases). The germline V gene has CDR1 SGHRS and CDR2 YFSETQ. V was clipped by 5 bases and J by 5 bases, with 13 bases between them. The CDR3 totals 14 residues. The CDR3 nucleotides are TGCGCCAGCAGTGAGCAGGGTCGAAATGAAAAACTGTTTTTT. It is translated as CASSEQGRNEKLFF.

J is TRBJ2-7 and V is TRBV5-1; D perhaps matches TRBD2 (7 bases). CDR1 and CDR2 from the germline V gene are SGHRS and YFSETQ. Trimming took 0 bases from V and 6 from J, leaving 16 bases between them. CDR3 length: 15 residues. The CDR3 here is CASSLGLGGLLEQYF. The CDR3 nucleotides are TGCGCCAGCAGCTTGGGACTGGGGGGGCTCCTCGAGCAGTACTTC.

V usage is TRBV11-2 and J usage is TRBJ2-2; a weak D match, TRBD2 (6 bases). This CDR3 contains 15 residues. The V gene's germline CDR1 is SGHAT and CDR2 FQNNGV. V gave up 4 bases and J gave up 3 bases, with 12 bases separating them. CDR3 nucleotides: TGTGCCAGCAGCTGGGGACTGGTGGACACCGGGGAGCTGTTTTTT. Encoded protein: CASSWGLVDTGELFF.

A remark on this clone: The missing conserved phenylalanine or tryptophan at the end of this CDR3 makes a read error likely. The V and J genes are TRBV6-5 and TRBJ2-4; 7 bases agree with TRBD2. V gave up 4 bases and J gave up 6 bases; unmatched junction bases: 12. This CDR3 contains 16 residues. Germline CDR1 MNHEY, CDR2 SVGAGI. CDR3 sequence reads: CASSSLNGGSRNIQYL. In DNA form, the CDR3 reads TGTGCCAGCAGTTCTCTTAACGGCGGGAGTAGAAACATTCAGTACCTC.

The CDR3 DNA sequence: TGTGCCAGCAGCCAACTAGATTCAGATACGCAGTATTTT. It encodes CASSQLDSDTQYF. The chain uses TRBV14 and TRBJ2-3, with D unresolved. V shed 2 bases and J shed 4 bases, with 7 bases lying between them. Germline V gene sequence: CDR1 SGHDN, CDR2 FVKESK. This CDR3 spans 13 amino acids.

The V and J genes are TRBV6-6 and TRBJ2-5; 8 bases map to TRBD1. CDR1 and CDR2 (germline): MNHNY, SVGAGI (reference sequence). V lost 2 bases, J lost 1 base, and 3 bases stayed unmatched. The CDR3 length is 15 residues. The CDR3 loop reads CASSYPGGTQETQYF. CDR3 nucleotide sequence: TGTGCCAGCAGTTACCCAGGGGGCACCCAAGAGACCCAGTACTTC.

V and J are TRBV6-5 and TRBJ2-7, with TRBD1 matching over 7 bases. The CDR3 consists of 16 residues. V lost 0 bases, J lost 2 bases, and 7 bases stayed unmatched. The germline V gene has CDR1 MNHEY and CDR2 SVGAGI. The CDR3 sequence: CASSYSGTAVTYEQYF. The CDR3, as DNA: TGTGCCAGCAGTTACTCTGGGACAGCTGTTACCTACGAGCAGTACTTC.

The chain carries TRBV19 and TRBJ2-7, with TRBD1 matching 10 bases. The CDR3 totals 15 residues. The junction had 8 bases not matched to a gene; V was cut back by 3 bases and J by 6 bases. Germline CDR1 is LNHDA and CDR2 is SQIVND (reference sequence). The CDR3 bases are TGTGCCAGTAGTATGCTGGACAGGGGGGTTGTCGAGCAGTACTTC. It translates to CASSMLDRGVVEQYF.

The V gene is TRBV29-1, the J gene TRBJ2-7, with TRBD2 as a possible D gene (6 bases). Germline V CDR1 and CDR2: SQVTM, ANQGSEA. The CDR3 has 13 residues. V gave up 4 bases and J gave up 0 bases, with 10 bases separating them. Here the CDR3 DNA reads TGCAGCGTTGGGGGGGTAGACTCCTACGAGCAGTACTTC. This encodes CSVGGVDSYEQYF.

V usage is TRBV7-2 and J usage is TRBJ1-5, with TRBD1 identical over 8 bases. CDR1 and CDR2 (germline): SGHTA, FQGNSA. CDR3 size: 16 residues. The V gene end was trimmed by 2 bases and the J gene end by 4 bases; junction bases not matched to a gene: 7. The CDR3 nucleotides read TGTGCCAGCAGCTTAAGCTCTGACAGGGGAAATCAGCCCCAGCATTTT. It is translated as CASSLSSDRGNQPQHF.

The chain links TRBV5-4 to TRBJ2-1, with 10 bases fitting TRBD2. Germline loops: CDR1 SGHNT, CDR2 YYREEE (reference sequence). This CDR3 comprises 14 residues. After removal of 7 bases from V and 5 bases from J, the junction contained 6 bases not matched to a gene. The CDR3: CASQAGGLDNEQFF. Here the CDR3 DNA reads TGTGCCAGCCAAGCGGGGGGGCTGGACAATGAGCAGTTCTTC.

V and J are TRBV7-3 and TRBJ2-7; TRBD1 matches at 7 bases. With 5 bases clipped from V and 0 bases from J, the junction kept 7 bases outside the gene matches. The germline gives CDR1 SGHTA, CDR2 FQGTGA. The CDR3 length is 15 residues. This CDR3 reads CASSKTGSYSYEQYF. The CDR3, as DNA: TGTGCCAGCAGCAAGACAGGGTCATACTCCTACGAGCAGTACTTC.

CDR3 protein: CASSLLTSGRYEQYF. DNA of the CDR3: TGTGCCAGCAGTTTATTGACTAGCGGGAGATATGAGCAGTACTTC. V gene TRBV27 combines with J gene TRBJ2-5, with TRBD2 identical over 12 bases. Germline CDR1 MNHEY, CDR2 SMNVEV (reference sequence). The J segment lost 11 bases and the V segment lost 1 base, leaving 8 bases of the junction unmatched. The CDR3 runs 15 residues.

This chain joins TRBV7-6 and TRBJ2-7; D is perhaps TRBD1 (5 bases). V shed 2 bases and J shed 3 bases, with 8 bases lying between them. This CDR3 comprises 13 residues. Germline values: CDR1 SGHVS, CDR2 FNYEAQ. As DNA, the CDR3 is TGTGCCAGCAGCTTATCGACAGACTACGAGCAGTACTTC. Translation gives CASSLSTDYEQYF.

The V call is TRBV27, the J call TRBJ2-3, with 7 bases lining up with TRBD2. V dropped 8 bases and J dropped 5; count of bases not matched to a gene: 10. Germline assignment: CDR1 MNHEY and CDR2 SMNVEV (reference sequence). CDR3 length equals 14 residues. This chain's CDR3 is CASRISGALDTQYF. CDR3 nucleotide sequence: TGTGCCAGCCGTATCAGCGGGGCTCTAGATACGCAGTATTTT.

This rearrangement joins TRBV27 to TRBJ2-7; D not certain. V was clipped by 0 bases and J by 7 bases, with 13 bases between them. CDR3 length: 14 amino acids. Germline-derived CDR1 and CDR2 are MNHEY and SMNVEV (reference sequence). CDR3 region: CASSLSGPHREQYF. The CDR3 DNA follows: TGTGCCAGCAGTTTATCGGGCCCCCATCGGGAGCAGTACTTC.

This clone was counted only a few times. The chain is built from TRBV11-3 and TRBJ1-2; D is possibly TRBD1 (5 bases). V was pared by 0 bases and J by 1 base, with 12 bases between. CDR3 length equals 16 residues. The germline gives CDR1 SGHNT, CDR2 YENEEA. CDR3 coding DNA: TGTGCCAGCAGCTTAGAAGGCCGGCAGGGTAACTATGGCTACACCTTC. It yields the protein CASSLEGRQGNYGYTF. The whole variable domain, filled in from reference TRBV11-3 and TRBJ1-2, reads EAGVVQSPRYKIIEKKQPVAFWCNPISGHNTLYWYLQNLGQGPELLIRYENEEAVDDSQLPKDRFSAERLKGVDSTLKIQPAELGDSAVYLCASSLEGRQGNYGYTFGSGTRLTVV.

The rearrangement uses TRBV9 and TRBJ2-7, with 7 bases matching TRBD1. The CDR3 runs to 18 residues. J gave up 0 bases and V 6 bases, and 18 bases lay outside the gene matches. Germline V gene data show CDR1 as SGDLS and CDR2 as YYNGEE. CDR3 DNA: TGTGCCAGCATGTTTCCCCGACAGGGCCAACCAAACTCCTACGAGCAGTACTTC. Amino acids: CASMFPRQGQPNSYEQYF.